This T cell receptor beta chain was documented in a study of T-cell memory formation after mild COVID-19. Turning to the study itself: Most TCR clusters belonged to a single donor.

Study results and caveats: Pre-infection memory held some responding clones, suggesting pre-existing cross-reactive T cells responded. Researchers report contracting CD4+ clones mostly in CM and EM, with CD8+ clones in EMRA.

This clonotype was observed a few times. Its antigen is unknown. 5'RACE primed at constant segments yielded TCR alpha and TCR beta cDNA libraries bearing sample barcodes and UMIs. TCRdb passed the 5' RACE reads through MiXCR, listing each CDR3 protein once. The repertoire holds around 180,000 distinct CDR3 sequences, with approximately 17% as singletons. Germline V lookup: CDR1 LGHNA, CDR2 YNFKEQ. The CDR3 is made up of 16 amino acids. Germline trimming cut 3 bases from V and 5 bases from J; bases unmatched to any gene: 7. The receptor's source is a man younger than 35 who had mild COVID-19 (a few samples of this study predate the infection). Cell type and time point are not known. This chain uses TRBV4-2 with TRBJ2-5, with TRBD2 matching over 12 bases. Sequences were obtained from PBMCs or a T cell subset sorted from them (not recorded which). CDR3 sequence (DNA): TGTGCCAGCAGCCATCTAGCGGGGGGGCCGGGGGAGACCCAGTACTTC. It yields the protein CASSHLAGGPGETQYF.